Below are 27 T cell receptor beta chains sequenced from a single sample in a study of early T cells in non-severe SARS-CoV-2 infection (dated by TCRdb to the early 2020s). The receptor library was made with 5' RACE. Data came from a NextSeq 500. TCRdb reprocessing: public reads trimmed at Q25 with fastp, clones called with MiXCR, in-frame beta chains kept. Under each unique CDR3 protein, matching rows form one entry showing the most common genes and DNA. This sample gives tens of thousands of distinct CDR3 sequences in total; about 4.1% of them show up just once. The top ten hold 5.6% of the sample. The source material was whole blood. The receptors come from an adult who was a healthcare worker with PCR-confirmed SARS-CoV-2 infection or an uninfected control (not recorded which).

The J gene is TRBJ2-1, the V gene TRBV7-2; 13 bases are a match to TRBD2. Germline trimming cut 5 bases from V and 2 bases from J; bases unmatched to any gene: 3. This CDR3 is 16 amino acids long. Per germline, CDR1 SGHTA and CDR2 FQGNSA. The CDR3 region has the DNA TGTGCCAGCAGCCGAGGGACTAGCGGGACCTACAATGAGCAGTTCTTC. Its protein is CASSRGTSGTYNEQFF.

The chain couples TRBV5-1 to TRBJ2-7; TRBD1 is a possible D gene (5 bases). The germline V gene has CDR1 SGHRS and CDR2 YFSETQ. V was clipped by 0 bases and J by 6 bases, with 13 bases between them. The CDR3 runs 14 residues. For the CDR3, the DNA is TGCGCCAGCAGCTTGGCCGCAGGGTCGGGCGAGCAGTACTTC. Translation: CASSLAAGSGEQYF.

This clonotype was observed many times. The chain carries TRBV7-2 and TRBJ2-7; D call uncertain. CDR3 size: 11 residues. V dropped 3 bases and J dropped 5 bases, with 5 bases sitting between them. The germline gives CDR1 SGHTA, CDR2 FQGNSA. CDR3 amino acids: CASSFRNEQYF. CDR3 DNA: TGTGCCAGCAGCTTTAGGAACGAGCAGTACTTC. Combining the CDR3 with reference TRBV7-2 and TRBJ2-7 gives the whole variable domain GAGVSQSPSNKVTEKGKDVELRCDPISGHTALYWYRQSLGQGLEFLIYFQGNSAPDKSGLPSDRFSAERTGGSVSTLTIQRTQQEDSAVYLCASSFRNEQYFGPGTRLTVT.

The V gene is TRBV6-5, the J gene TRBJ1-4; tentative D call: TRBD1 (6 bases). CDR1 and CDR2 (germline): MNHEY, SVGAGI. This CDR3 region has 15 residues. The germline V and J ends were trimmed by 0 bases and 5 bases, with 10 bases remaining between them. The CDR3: CASSYSAGANEKLFF. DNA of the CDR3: TGTGCCAGCAGTTACTCGGCAGGGGCGAATGAAAAACTGTTTTTT.

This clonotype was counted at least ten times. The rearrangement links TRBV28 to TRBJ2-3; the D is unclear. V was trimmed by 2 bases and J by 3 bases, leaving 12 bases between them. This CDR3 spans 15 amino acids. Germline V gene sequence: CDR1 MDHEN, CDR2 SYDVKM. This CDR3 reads CASSLGRPGTDTQYF. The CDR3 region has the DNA TGTGCCAGCAGTTTAGGTAGGCCCGGAACAGATACGCAGTATTTT.

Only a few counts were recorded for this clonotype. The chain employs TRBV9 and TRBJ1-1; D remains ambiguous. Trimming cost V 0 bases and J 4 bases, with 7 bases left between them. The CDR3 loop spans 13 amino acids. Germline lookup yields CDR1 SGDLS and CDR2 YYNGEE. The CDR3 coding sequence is TGTGCCAGCAGCGTAGGGGCAGGCACTGAAGCTTTCTTT. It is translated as CASSVGAGTEAFF. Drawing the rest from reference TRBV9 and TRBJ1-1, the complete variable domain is DSGVTQTPKHLITATGQRVTLRCSPRSGDLSVYWYQQSLDQGLQFLIQYYNGEERAKGNILERFSAQQFPDLHSELNLSSLELGDSALYFCASSVGAGTEAFFGQGTRLTVV.

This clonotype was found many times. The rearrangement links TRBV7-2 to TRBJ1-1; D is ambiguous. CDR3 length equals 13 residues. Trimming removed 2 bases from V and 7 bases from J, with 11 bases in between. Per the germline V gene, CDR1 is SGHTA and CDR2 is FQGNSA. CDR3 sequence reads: CASSLSGFGEAFF. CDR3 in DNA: TGTGCCAGCAGCTTAAGTGGATTTGGTGAAGCTTTCTTT.

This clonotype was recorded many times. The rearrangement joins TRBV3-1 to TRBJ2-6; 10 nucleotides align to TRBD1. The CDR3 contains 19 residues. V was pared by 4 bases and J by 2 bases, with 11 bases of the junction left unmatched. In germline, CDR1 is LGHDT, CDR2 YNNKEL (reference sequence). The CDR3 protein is CASSPLFGTGEAGANVLTF. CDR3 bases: TGTGCCAGCAGCCCCTTATTTGGGACAGGGGAGGCTGGGGCCAACGTCCTGACTTTC.

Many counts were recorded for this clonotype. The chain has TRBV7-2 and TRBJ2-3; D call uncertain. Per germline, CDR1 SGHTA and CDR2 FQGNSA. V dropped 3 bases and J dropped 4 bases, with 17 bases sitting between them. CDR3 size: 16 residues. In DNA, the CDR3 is TGTGCCAGCAGCTTGCCCTCGATAGCATACGCAGATACGCAGTATTTT. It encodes CASSLPSIAYADTQYF.

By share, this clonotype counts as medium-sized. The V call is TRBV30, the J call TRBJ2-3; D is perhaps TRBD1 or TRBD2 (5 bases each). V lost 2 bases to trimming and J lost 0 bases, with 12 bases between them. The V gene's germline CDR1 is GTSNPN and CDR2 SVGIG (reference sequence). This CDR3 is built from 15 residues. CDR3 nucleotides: TGTGCCTGGAGTATAGGGACGGGAAGCACAGATACGCAGTATTTT. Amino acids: CAWSIGTGSTDTQYF.

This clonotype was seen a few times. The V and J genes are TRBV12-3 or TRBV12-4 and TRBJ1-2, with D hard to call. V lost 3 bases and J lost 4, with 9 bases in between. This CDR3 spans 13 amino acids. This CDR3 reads CASSLVSLYGYTF. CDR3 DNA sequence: TGTGCCAGCAGTTTGGTCAGTCTCTATGGCTACACCTTC.

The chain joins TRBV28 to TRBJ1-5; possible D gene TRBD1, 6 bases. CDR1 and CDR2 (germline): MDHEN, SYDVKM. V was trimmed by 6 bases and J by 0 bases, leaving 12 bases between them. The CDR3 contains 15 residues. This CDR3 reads CASRNTGHSNQPQHF. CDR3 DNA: TGTGCCAGCAGGAACACGGGACATAGCAATCAGCCCCAGCATTTT.

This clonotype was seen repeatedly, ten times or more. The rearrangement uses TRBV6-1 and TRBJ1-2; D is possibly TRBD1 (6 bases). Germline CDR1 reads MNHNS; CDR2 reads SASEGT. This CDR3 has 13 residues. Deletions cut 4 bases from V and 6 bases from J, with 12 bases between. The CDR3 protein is CASSVQGIDGYTF. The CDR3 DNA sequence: TGTGCCAGCAGTGTACAGGGAATTGATGGCTACACCTTC.

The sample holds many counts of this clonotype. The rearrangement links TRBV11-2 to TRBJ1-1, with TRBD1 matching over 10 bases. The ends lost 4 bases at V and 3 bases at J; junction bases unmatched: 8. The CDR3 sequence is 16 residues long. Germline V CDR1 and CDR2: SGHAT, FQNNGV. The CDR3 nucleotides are TGTGCCAGCAGCTCTCCGGGACAGGGGAGGGACACTGAAGCTTTCTTT. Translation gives CASSSPGQGRDTEAFF.

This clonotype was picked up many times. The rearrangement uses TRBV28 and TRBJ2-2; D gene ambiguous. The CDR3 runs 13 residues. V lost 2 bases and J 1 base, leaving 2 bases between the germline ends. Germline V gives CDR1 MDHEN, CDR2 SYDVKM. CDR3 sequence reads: CASSLGNTGELFF. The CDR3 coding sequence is TGTGCCAGCAGTTTAGGGAACACCGGGGAGCTGTTTTTT.

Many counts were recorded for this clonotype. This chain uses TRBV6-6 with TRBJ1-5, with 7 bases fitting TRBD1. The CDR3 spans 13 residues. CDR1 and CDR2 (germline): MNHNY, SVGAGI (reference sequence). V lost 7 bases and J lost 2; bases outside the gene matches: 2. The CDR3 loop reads CASKGAGNQPQHF. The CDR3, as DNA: TGTGCCAGCAAGGGGGCGGGCAATCAGCCCCAGCATTTT.

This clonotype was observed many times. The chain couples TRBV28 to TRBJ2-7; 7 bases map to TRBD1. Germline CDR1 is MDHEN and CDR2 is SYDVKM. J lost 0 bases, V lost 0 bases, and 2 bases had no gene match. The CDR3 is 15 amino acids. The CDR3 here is CASSLWTGSSYEQYF. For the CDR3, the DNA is TGTGCCAGCAGTTTATGGACAGGGAGCTCCTACGAGCAGTACTTC.

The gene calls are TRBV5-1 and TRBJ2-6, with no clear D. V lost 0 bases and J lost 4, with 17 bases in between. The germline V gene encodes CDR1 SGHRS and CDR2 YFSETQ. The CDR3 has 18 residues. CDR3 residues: CASSLGRGMGTGANVLTF. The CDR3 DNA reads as TGCGCCAGCAGCTTGGGCCGCGGAATGGGTACGGGGGCCAACGTCCTGACTTTC.

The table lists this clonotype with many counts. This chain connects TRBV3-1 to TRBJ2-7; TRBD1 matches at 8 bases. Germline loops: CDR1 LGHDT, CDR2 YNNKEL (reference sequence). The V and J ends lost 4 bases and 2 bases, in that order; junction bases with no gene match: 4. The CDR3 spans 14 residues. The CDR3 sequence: CASSRSGGTYEQYF. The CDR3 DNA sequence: TGTGCCAGCAGCCGGTCAGGGGGCACCTACGAGCAGTACTTC.

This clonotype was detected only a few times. The CDR3: CSAEKTGPTEAFF. The CDR3, as DNA: TGCAGTGCGGAGAAGACAGGGCCCACTGAAGCTTTCTTT. The V and J genes are TRBV20-1 and TRBJ1-1; 7 positions match TRBD1. There are 13 residues in the CDR3. Germline V gene data show CDR1 as DFQATT and CDR2 as SNEGSKA (reference sequence). J was trimmed by 4 bases and V by 6 bases; bases with no gene match: 8.

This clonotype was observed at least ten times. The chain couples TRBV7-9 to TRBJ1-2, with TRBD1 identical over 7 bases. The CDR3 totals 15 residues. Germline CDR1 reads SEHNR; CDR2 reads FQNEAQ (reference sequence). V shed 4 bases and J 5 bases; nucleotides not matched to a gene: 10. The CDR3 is CASSSPGQEGYGYTF. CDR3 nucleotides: TGTGCCAGCAGCTCCCCAGGACAGGAAGGATATGGCTACACCTTC.

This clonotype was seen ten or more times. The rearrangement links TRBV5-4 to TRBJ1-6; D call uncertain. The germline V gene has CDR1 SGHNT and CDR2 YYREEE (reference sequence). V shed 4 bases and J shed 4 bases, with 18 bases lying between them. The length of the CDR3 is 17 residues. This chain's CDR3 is CASSQRAWNFYNSPLHF. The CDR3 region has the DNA TGTGCCAGCAGCCAGCGCGCGTGGAATTTTTATAATTCACCCCTCCACTTT.

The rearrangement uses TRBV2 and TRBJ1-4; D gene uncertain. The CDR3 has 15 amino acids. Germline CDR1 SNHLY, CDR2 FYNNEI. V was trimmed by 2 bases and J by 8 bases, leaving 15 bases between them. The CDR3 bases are TGTGCCAGCAGTGAACGGCGGGCTGCGGGGGAAAAACTGTTTTTT. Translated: CASSERRAAGEKLFF.

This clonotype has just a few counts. DNA of the CDR3: TGCGCCAGCAGCGTAACGACAGTCACAGATACGCAGTATTTT. Its protein is CASSVTTVTDTQYF. The V and J genes are TRBV5-1 and TRBJ2-3; possibly TRBD1 for D (5 bases). The CDR3 has 14 amino acids. Between the trimmed V and J ends, which lost 4 bases and 2 bases, there was a span of 11 bases. Germline V gene lookup returns CDR1 SGHRS and CDR2 YFSETQ.

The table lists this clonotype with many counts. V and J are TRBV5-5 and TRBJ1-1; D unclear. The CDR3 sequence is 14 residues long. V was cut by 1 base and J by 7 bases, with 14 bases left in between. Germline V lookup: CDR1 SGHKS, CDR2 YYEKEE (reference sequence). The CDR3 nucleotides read TGTGCCAGCAGCTTGTTGGACGCCCGGGGTGAAGCTTTCTTT. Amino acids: CASSLLDARGEAFF.

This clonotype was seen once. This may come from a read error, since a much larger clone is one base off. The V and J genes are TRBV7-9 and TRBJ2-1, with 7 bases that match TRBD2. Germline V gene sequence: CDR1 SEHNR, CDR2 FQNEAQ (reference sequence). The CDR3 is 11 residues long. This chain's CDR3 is CSGGTHNEQFF. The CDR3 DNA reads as TGTTCCGGGGGGACCCACAATGAGCAGTTCTTC.

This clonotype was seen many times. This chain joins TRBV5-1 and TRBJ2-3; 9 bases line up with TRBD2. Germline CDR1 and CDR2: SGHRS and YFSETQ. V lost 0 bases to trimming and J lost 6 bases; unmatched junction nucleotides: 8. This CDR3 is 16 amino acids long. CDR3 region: CASSLVLAGPSDTQYF. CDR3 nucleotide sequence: TGCGCCAGCAGCTTGGTGCTAGCGGGGCCTTCTGATACGCAGTATTTT. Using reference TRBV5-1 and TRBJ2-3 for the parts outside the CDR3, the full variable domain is KAGVTQTPRYLIKTRGQQVTLSCSPISGHRSVSWYQQTPGQGLQFLFEYFSETQRNKGNFPGRFSGRQFSNSRSEMNVSTLELGDSALYLCASSLVLAGPSDTQYFGPGTRLTVL.